This TCR beta chain appears in the sequencing data of a study of shared clonotypes between healthy human individuals. Per germline, CDR1 SNHLY and CDR2 FYNNEI. V dropped 6 bases and J dropped 3; count of bases not matched to a gene: 6. This CDR3 comprises 15 residues. Clones were read by immunoSEQ multiplex PCR, and TCRdb kept only the in-frame ones, dropping some. The data hold some 530,000 clones, with over 75% observed a single time. This clonotype was obtained from a woman in her 40s in good health. Some clones in this sample may be carry-over from other donors' samples. Sequenced: PBMCs. This chain connects TRBV2 to TRBJ2-1, with 9 bases fitting TRBD2. The chain's CDR3 is CASRETSGDYNEQFF. CDR3 sequence (DNA): TGTGCCAGCAGGGAGACTAGCGGAGACTACAATGAGCAGTTCTTC.